Listed below are T cell receptor beta chains from one sample, sequenced in a study of T cell repertoires in cytomegalovirus infection. TCRdb reprocessed the reads via MiXCR and lists one record per CDR3 protein. The sample lists under 350,000 distinct CDR3 sequences, over 7.5% occurring once. The sequencing input was PBMCs. All receptors derive from a human donor in good health (CMV status not recorded). Some clones in this sample may be carry-over from other donors' samples. Both conserved end residues are part of each CDR3. A D gene is named only where the DNA matches it firmly. Clone size is stated in some rows and not others, as once, few, many or a class when expanded.

size,V,J,D,DNA,CDR3
many,TRBV7-2,TRBJ2-4,.,TGTGCCAGCAGCGTCGGGCCTAGTCTGGACATTCAGTACTTC,CASSVGPSLDIQYF
few,TRBV12-3/TRBV12-4,TRBJ2-5,.,TGTGCCAGCAGCCCTACAGGGTTAAAGACCCAGTACTTC,CASSPTGLKTQYF
many,TRBV7-2,TRBJ2-3,.,TGTGCCAGCAGCTTAGGGGCTATAAAGACAGATACGCAGTATTTT,CASSLGAIKTDTQYF
.,TRBV7-2,TRBJ1-2,.,TGTGCCAGCAGCTTTAGGGGTCCTAACTATGGCTACACCTTC,CASSFRGPNYGYTF
many,TRBV7-6,TRBJ1-2,.,TGTGCCAGCAGCGATCTCCAAGCGGGTGGCTACACCTTC,CASSDLQAGGYTF
many,TRBV2,TRBJ2-2,TRBD2,TGTGCCAGCAGTGAAAAGGGACTAGACGGCGGGGAGCTGTTTTTT,CASSEKGLDGGELFF
.,TRBV24-1,TRBJ2-3,.,TGTGCCACCCGGGGTAGTCCGGGAGAGGGTACAGATACGCAGTATTTT,CATRGSPGEGTDTQYF
many,TRBV20-1,TRBJ1-1,.,TGCAGTGCTCCCCAGGTGGGCAACACTGAAGCTTTCTTT,CSAPQVGNTEAFF
.,TRBV6-5,TRBJ2-7,TRBD2,TGTGCCAGCAGTTATTCCCAAGGGAGGGGCAGCTCCTACGAGCAGTACTTC,CASSYSQGRGSSYEQYF
.,TRBV7-3,TRBJ2-1,TRBD2,TGTGCCAGCAGCTTATCAGCGGGGGGGCACAATGAGCAGTTCTTC,CASSLSAGGHNEQFF
few,TRBV20-1,TRBJ1-2,TRBD1,TGCAGTGCCGACAGGGGGCTAGAAATTTGCTTC,CSADRGLEICF
few,TRBV6-5,TRBJ2-3,.,TGTGCCAGCAGTCCTTTGAGGGGATTACCAGATACGCAGTATTTT,CASSPLRGLPDTQYF
many,TRBV6-5,TRBJ2-3,TRBD1,TGTGCCAGCAGTTACTCGATGAGGGACAGGGTGCAGTATTTT,CASSYSMRDRVQYF
few,TRBV4-3,TRBJ2-2,.,TGCGCCAGCAGCCAGGGTGGACAAGCCACCGGGGAGCTGTTTTTT,CASSQGGQATGELFF